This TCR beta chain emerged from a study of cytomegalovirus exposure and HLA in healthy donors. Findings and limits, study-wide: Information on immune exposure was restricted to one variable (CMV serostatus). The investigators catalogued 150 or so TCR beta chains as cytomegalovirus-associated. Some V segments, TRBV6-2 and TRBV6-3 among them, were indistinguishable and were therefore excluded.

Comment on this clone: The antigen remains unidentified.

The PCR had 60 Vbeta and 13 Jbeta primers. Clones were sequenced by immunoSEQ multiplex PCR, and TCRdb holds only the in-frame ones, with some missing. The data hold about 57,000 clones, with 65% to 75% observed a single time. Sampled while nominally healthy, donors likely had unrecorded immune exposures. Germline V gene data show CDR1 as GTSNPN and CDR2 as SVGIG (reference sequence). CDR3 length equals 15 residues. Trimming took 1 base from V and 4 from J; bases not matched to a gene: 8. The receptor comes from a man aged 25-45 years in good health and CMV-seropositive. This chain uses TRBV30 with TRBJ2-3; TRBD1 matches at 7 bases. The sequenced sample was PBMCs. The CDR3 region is CAWSDTGAPADTQYF. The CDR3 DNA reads TGTGCCTGGAGTGATACAGGGGCGCCGGCAGATACGCAGTATTTT. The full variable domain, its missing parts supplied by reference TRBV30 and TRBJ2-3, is SQTIHQWPATLVQPVGSPLSLECTVEGTSNPNLYWYRQAAGRGLQLLFYSVGIGQISSEVPQNLSASRPQDRQFILSSKKLLLSDSGFYLCAWSDTGAPADTQYFGPGTRLTVL.